Below, 19 T cell receptor beta chains from the same sample are listed, as sequenced in a study of shared clonotypes between healthy human individuals. Repertoires were generated with immunoSEQ multiplex PCR, while TCRdb's copy carries only in-frame clones and drops some. The sample has roughly 2.4 million clones; around 95% are singletons. The specimen sequenced was naive CD4+ T cells sorted from blood. Documented subset: CD45RA+ positively selected. The receptors were gathered from a man between 18 and 29 years old in good health.

The CDR3 coding sequence is TGTGCCAGCAGTGAAGGGGAAAATTCACCCCTCCACTTT. Protein: CASSEGENSPLHF. The rearrangement uses TRBV2 and TRBJ1-6; no firm D call. The germline gives CDR1 SNHLY, CDR2 FYNNEI. The CDR3 length is 13 residues. V was clipped by 1 base and J by 7 bases, with 5 bases between them.

Remarks on this clone: Other DNA sequences in the same sample also yield this CDR3. The rearrangement links TRBV19 to TRBJ2-7, with D unresolved. The germline V gene encodes CDR1 LNHDA and CDR2 SQIVND (reference sequence). Trimming removed 9 bases at V and 0 bases at J, with 12 bases between. The CDR3 sequence is 13 residues long. CDR3 sequence: CASSIGPSYEQYF. CDR3 in DNA: TGTGCCAGCTCGATTGGTCCCTCCTACGAGCAGTACTTC.

This chain connects TRBV25-1 to TRBJ2-2, with 10 positions matching TRBD1. CDR1 MGHDK and CDR2 SYGVNS come from the germline V gene. The CDR3 length is 16 residues. The V and J ends lost 4 bases and 4 bases, in that order; junction bases with no gene match: 6. The CDR3 spells CASSVPGTGVTGELFF. The CDR3 DNA reads as TGTGCCAGCAGTGTCCCCGGGACAGGGGTCACCGGGGAGCTGTTTTTT.

This chain's CDR3 is CASSLGPGRGDSPLHF. CDR3 in DNA: TGCGCCAGCAGCTTGGGCCCCGGAAGGGGGGATTCACCCCTCCACTTT. The rearrangement uses TRBV5-1 and TRBJ1-6; a possible D gene is TRBD1 (6 bases). The germline gives CDR1 SGHRS, CDR2 YFSETQ. The V end was cut by 0 bases, the J end by 8 bases, with 15 bases between. The CDR3 sequence is 16 residues long.

This chain links TRBV5-1 with TRBJ2-2; 12 bases are shared with TRBD1. The V gene's germline CDR1 is SGHRS and CDR2 YFSETQ. The J segment lost 6 bases and the V segment lost 6 bases, leaving 9 bases of the junction unmatched. The CDR3 runs to 16 residues. The CDR3 here is CASTKGQGALAGELFF. CDR3 DNA: TGCGCCAGCACCAAGGGACAGGGGGCTCTGGCCGGGGAGCTGTTTTTT. The entire variable domain, with the rest obtained from reference TRBV5-1 and TRBJ2-2, is as follows: KAGVTQTPRYLIKTRGQQVTLSCSPISGHRSVSWYQQTPGQGLQFLFEYFSETQRNKGNFPGRFSGRQFSNSRSEMNVSTLELGDSALYLCASTKGQGALAGELFFGEGSRLTVL.

The chain joins TRBV27 to TRBJ2-7; D is undetermined. The V end was cut by 5 bases, the J end by 4 bases, with 12 bases between. Germline-derived CDR1 and CDR2 are MNHEY and SMNVEV (reference sequence). The CDR3 spans 13 residues. CDR3 amino acids: CASSPRSWYEQYF. Written as DNA, the CDR3 is TGTGCCAGCAGTCCGCGGTCGTGGTACGAGCAGTACTTC.

This rearrangement joins TRBV29-1 to TRBJ2-5; no firm D call. V was cut by 3 bases and J by 5 bases, with 7 bases left in between. Per the germline V gene, CDR1 is SQVTM and CDR2 is ANQGSEA. The CDR3 totals 11 residues. CDR3 sequence (DNA): TGCAGCGTTGAGGCTCTGGAGACCCAGTACTTC. Its protein product is CSVEALETQYF.

V is TRBV18 and J is TRBJ2-7; D uncertain. Germline V gene sequence: CDR1 KGHSH, CDR2 LQKENI. V was cut by 2 bases and J by 3 bases, with 17 bases left in between. The CDR3 runs 16 residues. In DNA, the CDR3 is TGTGCCAGCTCACCAACGAATGGTAATACCTTCTACGAGCAGTACTTC. Protein product: CASSPTNGNTFYEQYF.

This rearrangement joins TRBV6-6 to TRBJ2-7, with 9 bases that match TRBD1. Germline V gene data show CDR1 as MNHNY and CDR2 as SVGAGI (reference sequence). V lost 8 bases, J lost 4 bases, and 9 bases stayed unmatched. The CDR3 totals 14 residues. CDR3 bases: TGTGCCAGCCGCGCGGGACAGGGTCTTTACGAGCAGTACTTC. It translates to CASRAGQGLYEQYF.

The CDR3, as DNA: TGTGCCTGGAGGAGATACGGTCAAGAGACCCAGTACTTC. It codes for CAWRRYGQETQYF. The rearrangement uses TRBV30 and TRBJ2-5; D is unclear. Germline lookup yields CDR1 GTSNPN and CDR2 SVGIG (reference sequence). This CDR3 region has 13 residues. Trimming stripped 3 bases from V and 2 bases from J, with 10 bases between.

The V gene is TRBV7-2, the J gene TRBJ1-1; no definite D call. The CDR3 is 16 residues long. Between the trimmed V and J ends, which lost 0 bases and 0 bases, there was a span of 11 bases. The germline gives CDR1 SGHTA, CDR2 FQGNSA. Written as DNA, the CDR3 is TGTGCCAGCAGCTTAGCCCCTGACACCTTGAACACTGAAGCTTTCTTT. Its protein product is CASSLAPDTLNTEAFF.

This clone was seen once. The V gene is TRBV5-4, the J gene TRBJ2-1; D may correspond to TRBD1 or TRBD2 (5 bases each). This CDR3 is built from 16 residues. The V and J ends lost 4 bases and 0 bases respectively, with 14 bases between them. Germline V gene data show CDR1 as SGHNT and CDR2 as YYREEE (reference sequence). The CDR3 DNA sequence: TGTGCCAGCAGCGCCGGGACGCAAAGCTCCTACAATGAGCAGTTCTTC. Amino acids: CASSAGTQSSYNEQFF.

This clone was detected once. This sequence joins TRBV5-4 and TRBJ2-7, with D perhaps matching TRBD1 (5 bases). Germline assignment: CDR1 SGHNT and CDR2 YYREEE (reference sequence). V gave up 0 bases and J gave up 6 bases, with 10 bases separating them. This CDR3 region has 13 residues. CDR3 residues: CASSLAREVEQYF. CDR3 bases: TGTGCCAGCAGCTTGGCCAGGGAAGTCGAGCAGTACTTC. Complete variable domain (other parts from reference TRBV5-4 and TRBJ2-7): ETGVTQSPTHLIKTRGQQVTLRCSSQSGHNTVSWYQQALGQGPQFIFQYYREEENGRGNFPPRFSGLQFPNYSSELNVNALELDDSALYLCASSLAREVEQYFGPGTRLTVT.

This clone appeared a single time. The chain combines TRBV11-2 with TRBJ1-2; TRBD1 matches 8 bases. Germline CDR1 and CDR2: SGHAT and FQNNGV. The CDR3 spans 13 residues. V trimming: 5 bases; J trimming: 4 bases; junction bases outside the gene matches: 3. Here the CDR3 DNA reads TGTGCCAGCAGCCGCGGACAGGGCTATGGCTACACCTTC. It specifies CASSRGQGYGYTF.

In its sample, this clone was seen once. The V gene is TRBV28, the J gene TRBJ2-1; no definite D call. The germline V gene encodes CDR1 MDHEN and CDR2 SYDVKM. This CDR3 contains 14 residues. The V and J ends lost 5 bases and 15 bases respectively, with 23 bases between them. Written as DNA, the CDR3 is TGTGCCAGCAGTCCCCCCATGCCTCGAGGTATGGGGTTCTTC. Protein: CASSPPMPRGMGFF.

The CDR3 is CASSTRPSGGNTDTQYF. The CDR3, as DNA: TGCGCCAGCAGCACACGCCCTAGCGGGGGGAACACAGATACGCAGTATTTT. The chain combines TRBV5-1 with TRBJ2-3; 11 bases match TRBD2. The CDR3 has 17 amino acids. CDR1 is SGHRS, CDR2 YFSETQ, per germline. V lost 4 bases, J lost 2 bases, and 9 bases stayed unmatched.

This clone was observed once. An end of the junction does not agree with germline; a read error may underlie this. The chain links TRBV7-7 to TRBJ2-5; 7 nucleotides align to TRBD2. The CDR3 length is 15 residues. The germline V gene has CDR1 SSHAT and CDR2 FNYEAQ (reference sequence). The CDR3 is CASSLGLAERGTQYF. CDR3 in DNA: TGTGCTAGCAGCTTGGGGCTAGCGGAGAGGGGGACCCAGTACTTC.

The chain couples TRBV7-9 to TRBJ2-7, with a weak D call TRBD1 (6 bases). CDR3 length: 13 amino acids. V gave up 5 bases and J gave up 6 bases, with 14 bases separating them. CDR1 and CDR2 from the germline V gene are SEHNR and FQNEAQ (reference sequence). The CDR3 spells CASSHRESGEQYF. In DNA form, the CDR3 reads TGTGCCAGCAGCCACAGGGAATCGGGCGAGCAGTACTTC.

V and J are TRBV5-8 and TRBJ1-6; TRBD1 agrees at 7 bases. Germline trimming cut 1 base from V and 13 bases from J; bases unmatched to any gene: 11. Germline assignment: CDR1 SGHTS and CDR2 YDEGEE. The CDR3 runs to 15 residues. The CDR3 is CASSLWGDRAGPLHF. The CDR3 DNA reads as TGTGCCAGCAGCTTGTGGGGCGACAGGGCCGGGCCCCTCCACTTT.